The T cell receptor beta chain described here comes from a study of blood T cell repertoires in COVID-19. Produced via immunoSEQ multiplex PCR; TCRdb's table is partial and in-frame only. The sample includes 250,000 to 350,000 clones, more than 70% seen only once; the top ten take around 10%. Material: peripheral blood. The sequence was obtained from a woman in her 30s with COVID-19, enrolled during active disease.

The CDR3, as DNA: TGTGCCAGCAGCCGAAACAGGCTGAACACTGAAGCTTTCTTT. Residues: CASSRNRLNTEAFF. The rearrangement links TRBV4-2 to TRBJ1-1; tentative D call: TRBD1 (5 bases). V was clipped by 4 bases and J by 0 bases, with 9 bases between them. The CDR3 runs 14 residues. CDR1 is LGHNA and CDR2 is YNFKEQ in the germline V gene.